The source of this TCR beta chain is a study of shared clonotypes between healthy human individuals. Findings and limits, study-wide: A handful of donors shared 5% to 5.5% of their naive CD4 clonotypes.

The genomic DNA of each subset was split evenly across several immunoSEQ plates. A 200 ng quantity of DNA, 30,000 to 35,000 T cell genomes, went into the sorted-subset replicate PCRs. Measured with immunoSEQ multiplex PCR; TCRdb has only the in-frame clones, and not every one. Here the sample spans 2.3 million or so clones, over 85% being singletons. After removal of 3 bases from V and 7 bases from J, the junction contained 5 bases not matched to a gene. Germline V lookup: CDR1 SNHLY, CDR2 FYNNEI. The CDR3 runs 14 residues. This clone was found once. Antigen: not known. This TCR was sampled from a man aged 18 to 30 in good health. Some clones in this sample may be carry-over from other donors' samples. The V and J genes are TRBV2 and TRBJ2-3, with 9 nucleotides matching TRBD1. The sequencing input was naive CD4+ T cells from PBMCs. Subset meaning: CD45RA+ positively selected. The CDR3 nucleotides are TGTGCCAGCAGTGATCCCCACAGGGGGCATACGCAGTATTTT. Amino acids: CASSDPHRGHTQYF. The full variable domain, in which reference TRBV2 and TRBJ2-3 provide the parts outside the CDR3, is EPEVTQTPSHQVTQMGQEVILRCVPISNHLYFYWYRQILGQKVEFLVSFYNNEISEKSEIFDDQFSVERPDGSNFTLKIRSTKLEDSAMYFCASSDPHRGHTQYFGPGTRLTVL.